This TCR beta chain is from a study of OX40 agonist ivuxolimab in advanced cancers. Findings of the study overall: Relatively little clonal expansion, among the lowest observed, appeared in partial responders at 0.1-3.0 mg/kg.

Regarding this clone: Its matching antigen is unknown.

CDR3 length: 16 amino acids. The germline V gene encodes CDR1 SGHRS and CDR2 YFSETQ. Trimming left V 4 bases short and J 4 bases short, with 17 bases between. TCRdb keeps only in-frame clones here, not all; method: immunoSEQ multiplex PCR. The data show approximately 76,000 clones, just over 85% seen once. Source: CD4+ or CD8+ T cells sorted from blood, taken in a trial of the OX40 agonist ivuxolimab. The sequence was collected from an adult with an advanced solid tumor such as melanoma, head and neck, liver or kidney cancer. The chain couples TRBV5-1 to TRBJ1-4; D remains unclear. CDR3 bases: TGCGCCAGCAGCCATCGGATAAAACGAGGTAATGAAAAACTGTTTTTT. It specifies CASSHRIKRGNEKLFF.